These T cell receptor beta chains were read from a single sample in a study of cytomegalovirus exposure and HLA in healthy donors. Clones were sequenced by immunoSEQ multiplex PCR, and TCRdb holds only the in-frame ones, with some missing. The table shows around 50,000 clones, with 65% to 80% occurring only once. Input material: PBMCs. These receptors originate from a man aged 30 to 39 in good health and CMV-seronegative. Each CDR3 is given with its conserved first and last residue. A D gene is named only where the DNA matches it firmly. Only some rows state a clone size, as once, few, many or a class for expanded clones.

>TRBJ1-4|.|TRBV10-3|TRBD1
CATADREAEKLFF
TGTGCCACCGCGGACAGGGAGGCCGAAAAACTGTTTTTT
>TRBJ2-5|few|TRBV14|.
CASSQATPQETQYF
TGTGCCAGCAGCCAAGCGACACCACAAGAGACCCAGTACTTC
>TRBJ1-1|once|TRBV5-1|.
CASSLPGSTAGTEAFF
TGCGCCAGCAGCTTACCGGGCTCGACGGCGGGCACTGAAGCTTTCTTT
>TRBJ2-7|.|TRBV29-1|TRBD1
CSGTGFLDYEQYF
TGCAGCGGGACAGGGTTTCTAGACTACGAGCAGTACTTC
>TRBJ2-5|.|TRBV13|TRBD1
CASSSRDRGQETQYF
TGTGCCAGCAGCTCCCGGGACAGGGGGCAAGAGACCCAGTACTTC
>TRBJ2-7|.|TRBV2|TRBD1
CASNGGQGTSYEQYF
TGTGCCAGCAATGGAGGACAGGGAACATCCTACGAGCAGTACTTC
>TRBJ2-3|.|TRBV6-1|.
CASSEVGHKTDTQYF
TGTGCCAGCAGTGAAGTTGGGCATAAGACAGATACGCAGTATTTT
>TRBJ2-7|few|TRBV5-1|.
CASSQPPGASPYEQYF
TGCGCCAGCAGCCAACCACCGGGAGCCTCCCCCTACGAGCAGTACTTC
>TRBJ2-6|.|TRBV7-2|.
CASSQVRGPQSF
TGTGCCAGCAGCCAAGTAAGGGGTCCTCAGTCTTTC
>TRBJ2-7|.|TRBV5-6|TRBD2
CASSDGLAGTSYEQYF
TGTGCCAGCAGCGACGGACTAGCGGGAACCTCCTACGAGCAGTACTTC
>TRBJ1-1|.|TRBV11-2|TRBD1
CASSLETGMNTEAFF
TGTGCCAGCAGCTTGGAGACAGGGATGAACACTGAAGCTTTCTTT
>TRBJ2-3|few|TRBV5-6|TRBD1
CASSPPGQGRDTQYF
TGTGCCAGCAGTCCACCGGGACAGGGACGGGATACGCAGTATTTT
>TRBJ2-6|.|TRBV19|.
CASSIDLLNSGANVLTF
TGTGCCAGTAGTATAGATCTATTGAACTCTGGGGCCAACGTCCTGACTTTC
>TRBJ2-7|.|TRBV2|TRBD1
CASGGQLYEQYF
TGTGCCAGTGGGGGACAGCTCTACGAGCAGTACTTC
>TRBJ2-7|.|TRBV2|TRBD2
CASNGGETYEQYF
TGTGCCAGCAACGGGGGGGAAACCTACGAGCAGTACTTC
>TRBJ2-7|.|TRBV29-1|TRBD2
CSVEFSGSGEQYF
TGCAGCGTTGAGTTTAGCGGGAGTGGCGAGCAGTACTTC
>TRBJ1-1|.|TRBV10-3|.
CAISGRARESMNTEAFF
TGTGCCATCAGTGGAAGAGCGCGGGAATCCATGAACACTGAAGCTTTCTTT
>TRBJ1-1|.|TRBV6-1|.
CASRGHLNTEAFF
TGTGCCAGCAGGGGACACCTGAACACTGAAGCTTTCTTT
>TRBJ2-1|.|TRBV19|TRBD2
CASSIVGTSENEQFF
TGTGCCAGTAGTATAGTCGGGACTAGCGAGAATGAGCAGTTCTTC
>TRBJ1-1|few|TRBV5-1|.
CASSLGSGSTEAFF
TGCGCCAGCAGCTTGGGCTCCGGGTCGACTGAAGCTTTCTTT
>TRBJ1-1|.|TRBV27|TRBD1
CASSPLKRQGNTEAFF
TGTGCCAGCAGCCCCCTAAAAAGACAGGGGAACACTGAAGCTTTCTTT
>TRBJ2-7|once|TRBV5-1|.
CASSLLTGSYEQYF
TGCGCCAGCAGCTTGCTCACAGGGTCCTACGAGCAGTACTTC
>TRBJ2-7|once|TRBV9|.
CASSVASGTYEQYF
TGTGCCAGCAGCGTAGCTTCGGGGACTTACGAGCAGTACTTC
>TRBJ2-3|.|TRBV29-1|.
CSCVEGRGDTQYF
TGCAGCTGCGTGGAGGGCCGCGGAGATACGCAGTATTTT
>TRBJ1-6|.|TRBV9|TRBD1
CASSATGKDSPLHF
TGTGCCAGCAGCGCGACAGGGAAGGATTCACCCCTCCACTTT
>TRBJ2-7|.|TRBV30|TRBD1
CAWKYRGQGYEQYF
TGTGCCTGGAAATACAGGGGACAGGGCTACGAGCAGTACTTC
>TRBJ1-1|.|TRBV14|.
CASSQDPPSFSEAFF
TGTGCCAGCAGCCAAGATCCCCCCTCTTTTTCTGAAGCTTTCTTT
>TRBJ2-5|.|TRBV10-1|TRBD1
CASARQGKQETQYF
TGCGCCAGCGCCAGACAGGGAAAACAAGAGACCCAGTACTTC
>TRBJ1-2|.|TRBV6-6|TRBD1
CASSYSGQGENYGYTF
TGTGCCAGCAGTTACTCGGGACAGGGGGAAAACTATGGCTACACCTTC
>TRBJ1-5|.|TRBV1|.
CTSSRRTQAISSNQPQHF
TGCACCAGCAGCCGCCGGACACAGGCAATAAGTAGCAATCAGCCCCAGCATTTT
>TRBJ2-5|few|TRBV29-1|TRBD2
CSVEKRERRETQYF
TGCAGCGTTGAAAAGCGGGAGAGACGGGAGACCCAGTACTTC
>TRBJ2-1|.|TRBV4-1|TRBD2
CASSHPIGAGVGNEQFF
TGCGCCAGCAGCCATCCGATTGGGGCGGGAGTTGGCAATGAGCAGTTCTTC
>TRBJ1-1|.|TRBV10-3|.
CAISVDSNKAFF
TGTGCCATCAGTGTGGACAGTAACAAAGCTTTCTTT
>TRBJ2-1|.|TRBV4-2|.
CASSQVSAGYNEQFF
TGTGCCAGCAGCCAAGTTTCCGCAGGATACAATGAGCAGTTCTTC
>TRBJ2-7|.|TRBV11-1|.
CASSYGTASSYEQYF
TGTGCCAGCAGCTACGGGACTGCATCCTCCTACGAGCAGTACTTC
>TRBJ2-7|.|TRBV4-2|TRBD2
CASSQATSGSDEQYF
TGTGCCAGCAGCCAAGCGACTAGCGGGAGCGACGAGCAGTACTTC
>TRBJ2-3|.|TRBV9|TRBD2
CASSRSAGEMDTQYF
TGTGCCAGCAGCCGCTCTGCGGGAGAGATGGATACGCAGTATTTT
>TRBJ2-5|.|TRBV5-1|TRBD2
CASSPGLALLFQETQYF
TGCGCCAGCAGCCCGGGACTAGCGCTATTATTCCAAGAGACCCAGTACTTC
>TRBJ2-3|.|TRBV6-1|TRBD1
CAMRTGGGGTDTQYF
TGTGCCATGCGGACAGGGGGGGGTGGCACAGATACGCAGTATTTT
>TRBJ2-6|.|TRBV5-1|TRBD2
CASRGGSGSMTGANVLTF
TGCGCCAGCAGGGGGGGGAGCGGGAGCATGACTGGGGCCAACGTCCTGACTTTC
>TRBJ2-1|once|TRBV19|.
CASSTVPSYEQFF
TGTGCCAGTAGTACCGTCCCCTCCTATGAGCAGTTCTTC
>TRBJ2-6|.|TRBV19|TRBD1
CASSPPRGSGANVLTF
TGTGCCAGTAGTCCCCCCAGGGGGAGTGGGGCCAACGTCCTGACTTTC
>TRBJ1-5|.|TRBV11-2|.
CASSPFGVRQPQHF
TGTGCCAGCAGCCCATTCGGGGTCAGACAGCCCCAGCATTTT
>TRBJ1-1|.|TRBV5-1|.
CASSSGWNTEAFF
TGCGCCAGCAGCTCCGGGTGGAACACTGAAGCTTTCTTT
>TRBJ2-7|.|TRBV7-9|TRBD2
CASSLGSGGYEQYF
TGTGCCAGCAGCTTAGGTAGCGGGGGCTACGAGCAGTACTTC
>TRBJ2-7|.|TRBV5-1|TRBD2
CASSSPLGTSGSPYEQYF
TGCGCCAGCAGCTCACCACTAGGGACTAGCGGGAGCCCCTACGAGCAGTACTTC
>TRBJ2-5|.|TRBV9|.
CASSTGTAEETQYF
TGTGCCAGCAGCACCGGGACTGCAGAAGAGACCCAGTACTTC
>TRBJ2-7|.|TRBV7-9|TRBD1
CASSIGQGADEQYF
TGTGCCAGCAGCATCGGACAGGGGGCTGACGAGCAGTACTTC
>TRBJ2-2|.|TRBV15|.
CATSRDLWGGGELFF
TGTGCCACCAGCAGAGACCTTTGGGGAGGCGGGGAGCTGTTTTTT
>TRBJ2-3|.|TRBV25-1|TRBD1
CASSGTGYTDTQYF
TGTGCCAGCAGTGGGACAGGGTACACAGATACGCAGTATTTT
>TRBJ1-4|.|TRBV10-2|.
CASSEDRPTLANEKLFF
TGCGCCAGCAGTGAGGACAGACCTACCCTGGCTAATGAAAAACTGTTTTTT
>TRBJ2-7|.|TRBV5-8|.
CASSFPVPTYEQYF
TGTGCCAGCAGCTTCCCAGTCCCGACCTACGAGCAGTACTTC
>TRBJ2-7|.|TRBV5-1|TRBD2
CASSRGGGSRHYEQYF
TGCGCCAGCAGCCGGGGTGGCGGGAGCCGACACTACGAGCAGTACTTC
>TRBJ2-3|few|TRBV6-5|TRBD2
CASRTGLAGTDTQYF
TGTGCCAGCAGAACAGGACTAGCGGGCACAGATACGCAGTATTTT
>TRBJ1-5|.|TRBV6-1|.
CASSEWRGQPQHF
TGTGCCAGCAGTGAATGGCGGGGGCAGCCCCAGCATTTT
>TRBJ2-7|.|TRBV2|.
CASGHPYEQYF
TGTGCCAGCGGACACCCCTACGAGCAGTACTTC
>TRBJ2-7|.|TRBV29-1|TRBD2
CSVVFPGLAGGEQYF
TGCAGCGTTGTGTTCCCCGGACTAGCGGGAGGCGAGCAGTACTTC
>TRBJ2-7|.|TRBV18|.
CASSPGGGGGYEQYF
TGTGCCAGCTCACCGGGTGGAGGGGGCGGATACGAGCAGTACTTC
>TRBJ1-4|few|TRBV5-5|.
CASSLVVTNEKLFF
TGTGCCAGCAGCTTGGTCGTAACTAATGAAAAACTGTTTTTT